This TCR beta chain was documented in a study of beta chain features in type 1 diabetes. The whole isolated RNA underwent reverse transcription, so sequencing captured expressed TCRB transcripts. Clones were read by immunoSEQ multiplex PCR, and TCRdb kept only the in-frame ones, dropping some. The repertoire holds hundreds of thousands of clones, with roughly 9% as singletons. Overall study results and limits: A moderate, significant TCRB CDR3 shortening appeared in type 1 diabetes across four CD4+ subsets. Patients' naive, central memory and Treg TCRB repertoires seemed closer to one another than those of healthy donors.

Germline CDR1 and CDR2: SGHTA and FQGNSA. The CDR3 contains 15 residues. V lost 5 bases and J lost 6; bases outside the gene matches: 7. This clone was observed at least ten times. Its antigen remains unidentified. The chain links TRBV7-2 to TRBJ2-1; 10 bases are a match to TRBD2. This sequence originates from a man in his thirties or forties with type 1 diabetes. Sequenced input: central memory CD4+ T cells from blood. The CDR3 spells CASSPSGGAINEQFF. The DNA for the CDR3 is TGTGCCAGCAGCCCCAGCGGGGGGGCCATCAATGAGCAGTTCTTC.